The next 9 T cell receptor beta chains were all read from a single sample in a study of T cells in Graves' hyperthyroidism and ophthalmopathy. TCR beta CDR3 sequences were amplified from RNA transcripts. HTBI primers were the set used in a first-round RT-PCR of the TCR CDR3. Via MiXCR, TCRdb re-called the multiplex PCR reads, giving one row per CDR3 protein. This table holds approximately 590,000 distinct CDR3 sequences, around 14% found once. Sequenced: blood. The receptors stem from a woman aged 30 to 39 with Graves' hyperthyroidism.

The J gene is TRBJ2-2, the V gene TRBV9, with D possibly being TRBD2 (6 bases). With 3 bases removed from V and 4 bases from J, the gap between germline ends came to 10 bases. The germline gives CDR1 SGDLS, CDR2 YYNGEE. The CDR3 length is 14 residues. The CDR3 DNA follows: TGTGCCAGCAGCGCGGAAGCGGGCACCGGGGAGCTGTTTTTT. This sequence encodes CASSAEAGTGELFF.

This clonotype appeared many times. This chain connects TRBV2 to TRBJ2-7, with D unclear. The CDR3 consists of 13 residues. Trimming pared 11 bases from V and 2 bases from J, leaving 16 bases between. Germline assignment: CDR1 SNHLY and CDR2 FYNNEI. CDR3 nucleotides: TGTGCCGGCGGCGGAAGCAGGACCTACGAGCAGTACTTC. This encodes CAGGGSRTYEQYF.

Concerning this clonotype itself: This may be a read error, as it is one base from a much larger clone. The chain carries TRBV7-2 and TRBJ1-2; D remains unclear. With 1 base removed from V and 0 bases from J, the gap between germline ends came to 6 bases. CDR3 length: 14 residues. Germline V gives CDR1 SGHTA, CDR2 FQGNSA. The CDR3 reads CTSSLVSSNYGYTF. CDR3 DNA: TGTACCAGCAGCTTAGTCAGCTCTAACTATGGCTACACCTTC.

This clonotype was seen more than once but under ten times. V and J are TRBV4-1 and TRBJ2-2; D is undetermined. The germline gives CDR1 MGHRA, CDR2 YSYEKL. The CDR3 covers 16 residues. V dropped 1 base and J dropped 0 bases, with 9 bases sitting between them. The CDR3 reads CASSQGPGTNTGELFF. CDR3 sequence (DNA): TGCGCCAGCAGCCAAGGCCCAGGAACGAACACCGGGGAGCTGTTTTTT.

The gene calls are TRBV19 and TRBJ2-1, with D perhaps given as TRBD1 or TRBD2 (5 bases each). Germline loops: CDR1 LNHDA, CDR2 SQIVND (reference sequence). This CDR3 has 17 residues. Trimming shortened V by 4 bases and J by 0 bases, and 16 bases separated the two germline ends. The DNA of the CDR3 is TGTGCCAGTAGTAGGGGGACCCCCTCTAGCTCCTACAATGAGCAGTTCTTC. Amino acids: CASSRGTPSSSYNEQFF.

The chain carries TRBV30 and TRBJ1-2; tentatively, D is TRBD1 (6 bases). Germline V gene sequence: CDR1 GTSNPN, CDR2 SVGIG (reference sequence). The CDR3 extends over 14 amino acids. V gave up 0 bases and J gave up 4 bases, with 12 bases separating them. The DNA for the CDR3 is TGTGCCTGGAGTGTACCAGGGGCTTTCTATGGCTACACCTTC. Its translation is CAWSVPGAFYGYTF.

This clonotype has at least ten counts. The V and J genes are TRBV7-8 and TRBJ2-7, with a possible D match to TRBD2 (6 bases). V dropped 2 bases and J dropped 2 bases, with 16 bases sitting between them. In germline, CDR1 is SGHVS, CDR2 FQNEAQ. The CDR3 totals 16 residues. The CDR3 sequence is CASSLSRGTVAYEQYF. DNA of the CDR3: TGTGCCAGCAGCTTAAGTCGCGGGACTGTGGCCTACGAGCAGTACTTC.

This rearrangement joins TRBV18 to TRBJ2-4; 11 bases match TRBD1. The V gene's germline CDR1 is KGHSH and CDR2 LQKENI. This CDR3 spans 16 amino acids. V shed 3 bases, J shed 1 base, and the junction held 2 bases outside the gene matches. The CDR3 coding sequence is TGTGCCAGCTCACCCGGGACAGGGGGGGCCAAAAACATTCAGTACTTC. Protein sequence: CASSPGTGGAKNIQYF.

The genes are TRBV27 and TRBJ1-5; D remains unclear. The CDR3 covers 14 residues. CDR1 MNHEY and CDR2 SMNVEV come from the germline V gene (reference sequence). V lost 4 bases to trimming and J lost 2 bases, with 9 bases between them. In DNA, the CDR3 is TGTGCCAGCAGTTCTTACGGCGGCAATCAGCCCCAGCATTTT. Its protein product is CASSSYGGNQPQHF.